These 6 T cell receptor beta chains originate from one sample sequenced in a study of identical twins listed by TCRdb under 2016. Library preparation employed 5' RACE. The sample was run on an Illumina HiSeq 2000. TCRdb took the public reads, trimmed them with fastp at Q25, ran MiXCR for clone calling and kept in-frame beta chains. Rows with a matching CDR3 protein are joined into one entry that keeps the most common DNA and genes. The sample table contains fewer than 900,000 distinct CDR3 sequences; only one count was recorded for around a sixth of them. Clones ranked in the top ten supply under 15% of the sample. The same sample was also studied in work on T cells expressing NK-cell markers.

Sequencing used PBMCs. These receptors came from a woman in her late teens or twenties in good health.

This clonotype was detected a few times. V and J are TRBV7-8 and TRBJ2-7; tentative D call: TRBD2 (5 bases). This CDR3 is 12 amino acids long. Trimming took off 3 bases at V and 7 bases at J, with 10 bases between the two ends. Germline values: CDR1 SGHVS, CDR2 FQNEAQ. DNA of the CDR3: TGTGCCAGCAGCTTCGGGGATTGGGAGCAGTACTTC. Amino acid sequence: CASSFGDWEQYF.

This clonotype was counted a few times. The J gene is TRBJ2-1, the V gene TRBV29-1, with D perhaps matching TRBD1 (6 bases). The CDR3 runs to 10 residues. CDR1 and CDR2 from the germline V gene are SQVTM and ANQGSEA. In nucleotides, the CDR3 is TGCGCTACAGGGATGAATGAGCAGTTCTTC. It yields the protein CATGMNEQFF.

This chain joins TRBV6-2 or TRBV6-3 and TRBJ1-6; perhaps TRBD1 as D (5 bases). V shed 0 bases and J shed 13 bases, with 7 bases lying between them. CDR3 size: 12 residues. Germline V gene sequence: CDR1 MNHEY, CDR2 SVGEGT. In DNA, the CDR3 is TGTGCCAGCAGTTACTCCAACAGGCCCCTCCACTTT. This codes for CASSYSNRPLHF.

This clonotype showed up just a few times. The chain couples TRBV7-9 to TRBJ2-1, with TRBD2 identical over 7 bases. In germline, CDR1 is SEHNR, CDR2 FQNEAQ (reference sequence). The CDR3 totals 16 residues. J was trimmed by 5 bases and V by 3 bases; bases with no gene match: 10. The CDR3 protein is CASSFSGAGLNNEQFF. The CDR3 region has the DNA TGTGCCAGCAGCTTCTCGGGAGCGGGGTTGAACAATGAGCAGTTCTTC. The entire variable domain, with the rest obtained from reference TRBV7-9 and TRBJ2-1, is as follows: DTGVSQNPRHKITKRGQNVTFRCDPISEHNRLYWYRQTLGQGPEFLTYFQNEAQLEKSRLLSDRFSAERPKGSFSTLEIQRTEQGDSAMYLCASSFSGAGLNNEQFFGPGTRLTVL.

The chain joins TRBV4-3 to TRBJ2-3, with TRBD2 matching over 9 bases. The junction had 12 bases not matched to a gene; V was cut back by 3 bases and J by 8 bases. CDR3 length equals 16 residues. The germline gives CDR1 LGHNA, CDR2 YSLEER. CDR3 DNA: TGCGCCAGCAGCCAGGATCCGGGCGGGAGGGCCGTTACGCAGTATTTT. Its translation: CASSQDPGGRAVTQYF.

This clonotype was found many times. CDR3 DNA: TGCAGTGCTTGGACTAGCGGGAGAATCGAGCAGTACTTC. Translation gives CSAWTSGRIEQYF. The J gene is TRBJ2-7, the V gene TRBV20-1; 13 nucleotides match TRBD2. The trim removed 5 bases at V and 6 bases at J, leaving 4 bases unmatched. The CDR3 has 13 residues. Per germline, CDR1 DFQATT and CDR2 SNEGSKA (reference sequence).